The next 27 T cell receptor beta chains were all read from a single sample in a study of shared clonotypes between healthy human individuals. Using immunoSEQ multiplex PCR, the repertoire was profiled, and TCRdb retains in-frame clones only, with some absent. The sample shows a few million clones, 90% to 96% of them seen only once. The sample was naive CD4+ T cells sorted from blood. Subset defined: CD45RA+ positively selected. The receptors originated from a man between 18 and 29 years old in good health.

The chain is built from TRBV27 and TRBJ2-2; a possible D gene is TRBD1 (6 bases). The V gene lost 3 bases and the J gene lost 3 bases, with 14 bases spanning the gap. Germline assignment: CDR1 MNHEY and CDR2 SMNVEV (reference sequence). The length of the CDR3 is 16 residues. The CDR3 nucleotides read TGTGCCAGCAGTTTGATAAGGACAGACGACACCGGGGAGCTGTTTTTT. Translation gives CASSLIRTDDTGELFF.

CDR3: CASSSIDGSYEQYF. The DNA of the CDR3 is TGTGCCAGCAGTTCGATCGACGGGTCCTACGAGCAGTACTTC. The chain is built from TRBV27 and TRBJ2-7, with D hard to call. Trimming left V 4 bases short and J 1 base short, with 11 bases between. The CDR3 is 14 residues long. Germline CDR1 is MNHEY and CDR2 is SMNVEV (reference sequence).

The rearrangement uses TRBV5-1 and TRBJ2-7; possibly TRBD2 for D (5 bases). Germline CDR1 is SGHRS and CDR2 is YFSETQ. Trimming cost V 5 bases and J 2 bases, with 14 bases left between them. The CDR3 extends over 14 amino acids. CDR3 protein: CASSRSGAAYEQYF. CDR3 bases: TGCGCCAGCAGTCGCAGCGGAGCTGCCTACGAGCAGTACTTC.

To note about this clone: Other DNA sequences within the sample encode an identical CDR3. V usage is TRBV5-6 and J usage is TRBJ2-7; the D gene is possibly TRBD1 (6 bases). CDR3 length: 13 amino acids. From germline, CDR1 is SGHDT and CDR2 YYEEEE. Trimming cost V 0 bases and J 5 bases, with 9 bases left between them. The CDR3 region has the DNA TGTGCCAGCAGCTTGGACAGGGCCCACGAGCAGTACTTC. This codes for CASSLDRAHEQYF.

To note about this clone: Different DNA sequences within this sample yield the same CDR3. The rearrangement uses TRBV5-1 and TRBJ2-7; possibly TRBD1 for D (6 bases). CDR1 and CDR2 from the germline V gene are SGHRS and YFSETQ. The CDR3 contains 15 residues. Trimming cost V 1 base and J 0 bases, with 11 bases left between them. In DNA form, the CDR3 reads TGCGCCAGCAGCTTGTCCACAGGGATCTCCTACGAGCAGTACTTC. It yields the protein CASSLSTGISYEQYF.

V gene TRBV27 combines with J gene TRBJ2-7; 9 nucleotides match TRBD1. The CDR3 is 15 amino acids. Losses at the gene ends were 3 bases for V and 2 bases for J; bases not matched to a gene: 5. Per the germline V gene, CDR1 is MNHEY and CDR2 is SMNVEV (reference sequence). The CDR3 protein is CASSFIDRGAYEQYF. CDR3 sequence (DNA): TGTGCCAGCAGTTTCATCGACAGGGGGGCCTACGAGCAGTACTTC.

The chain uses TRBV19 and TRBJ1-1; 11 bases are shared with TRBD1. With 5 bases clipped from V and 1 base from J, the junction kept 6 bases outside the gene matches. There are 16 residues in the CDR3. Germline CDR1 and CDR2: LNHDA and SQIVND (reference sequence). CDR3 sequence (DNA): TGTGCCAGTAGTCCTCGGACAGGGGGCTGGAACACTGAAGCTTTCTTT. It yields the protein CASSPRTGGWNTEAFF.

This chain connects TRBV5-6 to TRBJ2-2; 8 bases map to TRBD1. Germline V CDR1 and CDR2: SGHDT, YYEEEE. The CDR3 length is 14 residues. V gave up 0 bases and J gave up 6 bases; unmatched junction bases: 1. The CDR3 reads CASSLDRGAGELFF. Here the CDR3 DNA reads TGTGCCAGCAGCTTGGACAGGGGGGCCGGGGAGCTGTTTTTT.

This chain connects TRBV5-5 to TRBJ1-5; D remains ambiguous. This CDR3 has 12 residues. Between the trimmed V and J ends, which lost 2 bases and 8 bases, there was a span of 8 bases. From germline, CDR1 is SGHKS and CDR2 YYEKEE (reference sequence). The CDR3 DNA reads as TGTGCCAGCAGCTTTCCCGGGAAGCCCCAGCATTTT. As protein: CASSFPGKPQHF.

The rearrangement links TRBV27 to TRBJ1-2; weak D call: TRBD1 (6 bases). This CDR3 contains 14 residues. Germline V CDR1 and CDR2: MNHEY, SMNVEV (reference sequence). V was pared by 5 bases and J by 4 bases, with 14 bases between. CDR3 DNA: TGTGCCAGCAGTCCCAGGGGTAACACCTATGGCTACACCTTC. Translating it yields CASSPRGNTYGYTF.

The genes are TRBV27 and TRBJ2-6; D remains unclear. This CDR3 spans 11 amino acids. V lost 11 bases to trimming and J lost 4 bases, with 6 bases between them. The germline CDR1 and CDR2 sequences are MNHEY and SMNVEV (reference sequence). In DNA form, the CDR3 reads TGTGCCGTCAGGGGGGCCAACGTCCTGACTTTC. Its translation: CAVRGANVLTF.

Here the CDR3 reads CAPRPDSSGANVLTF. The CDR3 DNA is TGTGCCCCGCGCCCGGACAGTTCTGGGGCCAACGTCCTGACTTTC. The chain carries TRBV2 and TRBJ2-6; possibly TRBD1 for D (6 bases). The V gene lost 11 bases and the J gene lost 1 base, with 15 bases spanning the gap. In germline, CDR1 is SNHLY, CDR2 FYNNEI. The CDR3 is made up of 15 amino acids. Based on the CDR3 plus reference TRBV2 and TRBJ2-6, the full variable domain is EPEVTQTPSHQVTQMGQEVILRCVPISNHLYFYWYRQILGQKVEFLVSFYNNEISEKSEIFDDQFSVERPDGSNFTLKIRSTKLEDSAMYFCAPRPDSSGANVLTFGAGSRLTVL.

The rearrangement links TRBV25-1 to TRBJ2-2; 12 nucleotides agree with TRBD2. Germline V lookup: CDR1 MGHDK, CDR2 SYGVNS. Trimming cost V 6 bases and J 4 bases; bases outside gene matches: 6. The CDR3 has 16 residues. The CDR3 protein is CASSRWTSGVTGELFF. CDR3 nucleotides: TGTGCCAGCAGCAGATGGACTAGCGGGGTCACCGGGGAGCTGTTTTTT.

This chain uses TRBV5-1 with TRBJ2-7; 9 nucleotides match TRBD1. The CDR3 consists of 17 residues. Looked up from germline, CDR1 is SGHRS and CDR2 is YFSETQ. The V and J ends lost 3 bases and 3 bases, in that order; junction bases with no gene match: 13. In DNA, the CDR3 is TGCGCCAGCAGCTCACTAGGGGCCGGGACAGGGCACTACGAGCAGTACTTC. It specifies CASSSLGAGTGHYEQYF. Full variable domain (rest looked up from reference TRBV5-1 and TRBJ2-7): KAGVTQTPRYLIKTRGQQVTLSCSPISGHRSVSWYQQTPGQGLQFLFEYFSETQRNKGNFPGRFSGRQFSNSRSEMNVSTLELGDSALYLCASSSLGAGTGHYEQYFGPGTRLTVT.

The rearrangement uses TRBV11-2 and TRBJ2-3; D is unresolved. Germline V gives CDR1 SGHAT, CDR2 FQNNGV. Deletions cut 6 bases from V and 3 bases from J, with 10 bases between. The CDR3 is 13 residues long. In nucleotides, the CDR3 is TGTGCCAGCAGTTATCTTTTAACAGATACGCAGTATTTT. The encoded protein is CASSYLLTDTQYF.

V is TRBV6-5 and J is TRBJ2-7; D perhaps matches TRBD2 (6 bases). The CDR3 loop spans 14 amino acids. Germline lookup yields CDR1 MNHEY and CDR2 SVGAGI. The V and J ends lost 2 bases and 5 bases respectively, with 13 bases between them. CDR3 DNA sequence: TGTGCCAGCAGTTACGGCGGGAAGAGCCACGAGCAGTACTTC. Its protein product is CASSYGGKSHEQYF.

The chain employs TRBV19 and TRBJ1-2; TRBD1 matches 9 bases. After removal of 4 bases from V and 8 bases from J, the junction contained 5 bases not matched to a gene. Germline loops: CDR1 LNHDA, CDR2 SQIVND (reference sequence). There are 13 residues in the CDR3. CDR3 in amino acids: CASSKQGALGYTF. DNA for the CDR3: TGTGCCAGTAGTAAACAGGGGGCGCTCGGCTACACCTTC.

Notes on this clone: One end of the junction is discordant with germline, which a read error may explain. This chain joins TRBV7-7 and TRBJ2-7; 12 bases line up with TRBD1. Germline V CDR1 and CDR2: SSHAT, FNYEAQ (reference sequence). CDR3 size: 15 residues. In nucleotides, the CDR3 is TGTGCTAGCAGCGCGGGACAGGGGGCCGCCTACGAGCAGTACTTC. Protein sequence: CASSAGQGAAYEQYF.

The chain combines TRBV5-6 with TRBJ1-4; 9 bases match TRBD1. Losses at the gene ends were 1 base for V and 0 bases for J; bases not matched to a gene: 10. Per germline, CDR1 SGHDT and CDR2 YYEEEE. The CDR3 spans 19 residues. CDR3 residues: CASSLWDRDPPATNEKLFF. The CDR3 DNA is TGTGCCAGCAGCTTGTGGGACAGGGATCCCCCTGCAACTAATGAAAAACTGTTTTTT.

The chain has TRBV7-2 and TRBJ2-2; D perhaps matches TRBD2 (6 bases). V lost 3 bases and J 1 base, leaving 12 bases between the germline ends. CDR1 and CDR2 (germline): SGHTA, FQGNSA. The CDR3 is 16 amino acids. The CDR3 DNA sequence: TGTGCCAGCAGCTTGGGCGGGATTCAGAACACCGGGGAGCTGTTTTTT. It specifies CASSLGGIQNTGELFF. The full variable domain, completed using reference TRBV7-2 and TRBJ2-2, is GAGVSQSPSNKVTEKGKDVELRCDPISGHTALYWYRQSLGQGLEFLIYFQGNSAPDKSGLPSDRFSAERTGGSVSTLTIQRTQQEDSAVYLCASSLGGIQNTGELFFGEGSRLTVL.

The chain uses TRBV5-4 and TRBJ1-2, with no clear D. CDR1 and CDR2 from the germline V gene are SGHNT and YYREEE (reference sequence). V lost 0 bases, J lost 4 bases, and 13 bases lay in between. There are 15 residues in the CDR3. CDR3 loop: CASSLGGGRSYGYTF. The CDR3 DNA reads TGTGCCAGCAGCTTGGGGGGAGGACGGTCCTATGGCTACACCTTC.

The chain combines TRBV7-3 with TRBJ1-1; D possibly corresponds to TRBD1 (5 bases). V was pared by 3 bases and J by 4 bases, with 12 bases between. The CDR3 totals 14 residues. Looked up from germline, CDR1 is SGHTA and CDR2 is FQGTGA. CDR3 coding DNA: TGTGCCAGCAGCTTCCGTATGGGGGGCACTGAAGCTTTCTTT. As protein: CASSFRMGGTEAFF.

This chain links TRBV21-1 with TRBJ2-4; the table calls TRBD1, which could not be checked here. TRBV21-1 is reported as a pseudogene. The CDR3 totals 14 residues. CDR3 sequence (DNA): TGTGCCAGCAGCAGTTCAGTTGGCAAAAACATTCAGTACTTC. Translated, it gives CASSSSVGKNIQYF.

The rearrangement uses TRBV18 and TRBJ2-7, with 13 bases identical to TRBD2. This CDR3 contains 17 residues. Germline trimming cut 6 bases from V and 3 bases from J; bases unmatched to any gene: 11. Germline V CDR1 and CDR2: KGHSH, LQKENI. The CDR3 DNA reads as TGTGCCAGCTCCCCCAATGGACTAGCGGGGGTGAACTACGAGCAGTACTTC. Translated, it gives CASSPNGLAGVNYEQYF.

Remarks on this clone: The sample has other DNA sequences that encode this CDR3 too. V is TRBV5-1 and J is TRBJ1-6, with a possible D match to TRBD1 (5 bases). The CDR3 spans 14 residues. In germline, CDR1 is SGHRS, CDR2 YFSETQ. V dropped 0 bases and J dropped 7 bases, with 8 bases sitting between them. The CDR3 DNA sequence: TGCGCCAGCAGCTTGGAGGGACGGAATTCACCCCTCCACTTT. Its protein is CASSLEGRNSPLHF.

The rearrangement links TRBV28 to TRBJ1-1; D uncertain. Trimming cost V 10 bases and J 3 bases, with 21 bases left between them. CDR1 and CDR2 from the germline V gene are MDHEN and SYDVKM. The CDR3 is made up of 15 amino acids. CDR3 region: CATEPKLDKDTEAFF. The CDR3 DNA is TGTGCCACAGAACCCAAGCTCGACAAGGACACTGAAGCTTTCTTT.

In the case of this clone: The sample carries other DNA sequences with the same CDR3. The chain carries TRBV7-2 and TRBJ2-5; D not resolved. The V and J ends lost 1 base and 2 bases respectively, with 5 bases between them. Germline loops: CDR1 SGHTA, CDR2 FQGNSA. The CDR3 contains 13 residues. The DNA of the CDR3 is TGTGCCAGCAGCTTAGGCTCACAAGAGACCCAGTACTTC. Translated, it gives CASSLGSQETQYF.